Each of the 7 T cell receptor beta chains below was sequenced from the same sample in a study of blood T cell repertoires in COVID-19. The table came from immunoSEQ multiplex PCR; TCRdb's copy has only in-frame clones and leaves some out. The sample includes more than 200,000 clones, 80% to 90% of them seen just once. Sequenced sample: PBMCs or T cells enriched from blood (not recorded which). Receptors were obtained from a man aged 40-49 years who had recovered from COVID-19.

The chain uses TRBV11-2 and TRBJ1-4; D is possibly TRBD1 (5 bases). The CDR3 runs to 17 residues. V lost 1 base and J 3 bases, leaving 15 bases between the germline ends. Germline lookup yields CDR1 SGHAT and CDR2 FQNNGV. CDR3 protein: CASSLVVFQGPNEKLFF. The CDR3 DNA sequence: TGTGCCAGCAGCTTAGTGGTGTTCCAGGGTCCTAATGAAAAACTGTTTTTT.

This chain links TRBV30 with TRBJ1-6; 9 bases map to TRBD1. The CDR3 runs 15 residues. V was clipped by 0 bases and J by 8 bases; unmatched bases: 5. Per the germline V gene, CDR1 is GTSNPN and CDR2 is SVGIG (reference sequence). The CDR3 region has the DNA TGTGCCTGGAGTGTAATGACAGGGGGAGATTCACCCCTCCACTTT. Translating gives CAWSVMTGGDSPLHF.

The genes are TRBV5-1 and TRBJ2-3; D gene ambiguous. Germline CDR1 is SGHRS and CDR2 is YFSETQ. Trimming cost V 7 bases and J 5 bases, with 11 bases left between them. The CDR3 runs 12 residues. In DNA, the CDR3 is TGCGCCAGCCTGTCTAGTGGAGATACGCAGTATTTT. This codes for CASLSSGDTQYF.

The rearrangement uses TRBV4-1 and TRBJ2-5; 8 positions agree with TRBD1. Losses at the gene ends were 1 base for V and 1 base for J; bases not matched to a gene: 5. This CDR3 contains 16 residues. Germline loops: CDR1 MGHRA, CDR2 YSYEKL. Here the CDR3 DNA reads TGCGCCAGCAGCCAAGGAGGACAGGGCCCCCAAGAGACCCAGTACTTC. It translates to CASSQGGQGPQETQYF.

This clone was picked up a small number of times. The V and J genes are TRBV7-2 and TRBJ1-2; 7 positions agree with TRBD1. V was pared by 1 base and J by 7 bases, with 6 bases of the junction left unmatched. Germline CDR1 is SGHTA and CDR2 is FQGNSA. The CDR3 runs to 14 residues. The CDR3 is CASSLGRGKFGYTF. The CDR3 DNA follows: TGTGCCAGCAGCTTAGGCAGGGGGAAGTTTGGCTACACCTTC.

The table lists this clone with a count of one. The chain couples TRBV10-3 to TRBJ2-1; the match to TRBD2 covers 11 bases. This CDR3 region has 14 residues. CDR1 and CDR2 from the germline V gene are ENHRY and SYGVKD. Germline trimming cut 10 bases from V and 5 bases from J; bases unmatched to any gene: 7. The CDR3 spells CATTSGSNDNEQFF. Written as DNA, the CDR3 is TGTGCCACTACTAGCGGGAGCAACGACAATGAGCAGTTCTTC.

J is TRBJ2-6 and V is TRBV5-1; no clear D. The CDR3 spans 11 residues. Trimming pared 6 bases from V and 9 bases from J, leaving 7 bases between. Germline V gene sequence: CDR1 SGHRS, CDR2 YFSETQ. Written as DNA, the CDR3 is TGCGCCAGCACAGATGACAACGTCCTGACTTTC. This encodes CASTDDNVLTF.